The clone carrying this TCR beta chain was counted ten times or more. The data derive from a study of regulatory T cells in long-lasting Graves disease. Germline V CDR1 and CDR2: SGHVS, FQNEAQ. Trimming removed 7 bases from V and 6 bases from J; junction bases left unmatched: 13. There are 16 residues in the CDR3. For TCR beta, libraries came from iRepertoire HTBI primers and Arm-PCR of CDR3 regions. TCRdb re-called the multiplex PCR reads through MiXCR, storing one row per CDR3 protein. The sample shows 250,000 or so distinct CDR3 sequences, 20% of them seen only once. Time point indicated: newly diagnosed GD, antithyroid drugs for less than 3 months. Preparation of the TCR library used RNA extracted from PBMCs. American Thyroid Association guidelines were used to diagnose Graves' disease.

Sequenced here: peripheral blood mononuclear cells (PBMCs), sampled at new diagnosis, from a patient treated with antithyroid drugs. The rearrangement uses TRBV7-8 and TRBJ2-7; 12 bases align to TRBD1. This receptor was obtained from a female donor with Graves disease. The CDR3 bases are TGTGCCAGCAACCCCGAACCGGGACAGGGGGCCCTCGAGCAGTACTTC. Its translation is CASNPEPGQGALEQYF.